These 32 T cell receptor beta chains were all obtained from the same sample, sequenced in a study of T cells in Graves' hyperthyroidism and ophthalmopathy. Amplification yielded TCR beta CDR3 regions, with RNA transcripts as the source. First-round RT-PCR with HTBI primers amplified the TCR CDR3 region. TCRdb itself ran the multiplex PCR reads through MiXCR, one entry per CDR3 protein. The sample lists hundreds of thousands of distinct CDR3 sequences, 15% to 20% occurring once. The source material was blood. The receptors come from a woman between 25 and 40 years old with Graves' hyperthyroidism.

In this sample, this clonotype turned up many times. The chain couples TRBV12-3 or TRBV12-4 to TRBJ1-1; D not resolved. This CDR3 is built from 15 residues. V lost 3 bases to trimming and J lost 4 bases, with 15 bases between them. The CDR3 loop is CASSFTPPVSTEAFF. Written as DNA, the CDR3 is TGTGCCAGCAGTTTCACGCCACCCGTGAGCACTGAAGCTTTCTTT.

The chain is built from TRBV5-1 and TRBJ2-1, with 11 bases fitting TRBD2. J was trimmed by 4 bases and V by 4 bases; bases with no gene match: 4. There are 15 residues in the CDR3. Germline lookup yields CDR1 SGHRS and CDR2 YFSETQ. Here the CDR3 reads CASSPTSGRYNEQFF. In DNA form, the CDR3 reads TGCGCCAGCAGCCCTACTAGCGGGAGATACAATGAGCAGTTCTTC. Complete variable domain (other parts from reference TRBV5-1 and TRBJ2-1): KAGVTQTPRYLIKTRGQQVTLSCSPISGHRSVSWYQQTPGQGLQFLFEYFSETQRNKGNFPGRFSGRQFSNSRSEMNVSTLELGDSALYLCASSPTSGRYNEQFFGPGTRLTVL.

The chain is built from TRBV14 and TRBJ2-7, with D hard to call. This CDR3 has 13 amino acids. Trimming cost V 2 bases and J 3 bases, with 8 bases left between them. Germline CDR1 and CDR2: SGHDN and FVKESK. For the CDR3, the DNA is TGTGCCAGCAGCCAACCGCCTCACTACGAGCAGTACTTC. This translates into CASSQPPHYEQYF.

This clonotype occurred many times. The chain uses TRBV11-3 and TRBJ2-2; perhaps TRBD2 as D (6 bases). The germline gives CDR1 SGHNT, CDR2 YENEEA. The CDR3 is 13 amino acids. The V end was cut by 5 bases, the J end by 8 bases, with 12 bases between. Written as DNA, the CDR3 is TGTGCCAGCAGCCTGGATGGAGGGGGGGAGCTGTTTTTT. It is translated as CASSLDGGGELFF.

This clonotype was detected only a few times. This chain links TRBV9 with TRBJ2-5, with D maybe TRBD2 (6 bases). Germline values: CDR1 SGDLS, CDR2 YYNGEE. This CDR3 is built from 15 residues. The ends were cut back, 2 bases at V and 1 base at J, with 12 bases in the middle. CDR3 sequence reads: CASSVTPGLQETQYF. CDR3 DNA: TGTGCCAGCAGCGTGACACCGGGACTCCAAGAGACCCAGTACTTC.

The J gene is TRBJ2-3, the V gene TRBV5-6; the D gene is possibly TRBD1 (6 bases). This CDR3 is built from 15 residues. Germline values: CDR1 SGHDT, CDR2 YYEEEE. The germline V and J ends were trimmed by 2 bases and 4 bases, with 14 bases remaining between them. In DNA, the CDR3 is TGTGCCAGCAGCTTAGCACAGGGACCACCAGATACGCAGTATTTT. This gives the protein CASSLAQGPPDTQYF.

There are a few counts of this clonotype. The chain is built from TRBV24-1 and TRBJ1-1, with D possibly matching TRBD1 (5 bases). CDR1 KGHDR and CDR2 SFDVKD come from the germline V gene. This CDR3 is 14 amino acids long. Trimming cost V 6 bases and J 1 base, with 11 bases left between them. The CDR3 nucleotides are TGTGCCACCAGTTACGGGACGGAGAACACTGAAGCTTTCTTT. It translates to CATSYGTENTEAFF.

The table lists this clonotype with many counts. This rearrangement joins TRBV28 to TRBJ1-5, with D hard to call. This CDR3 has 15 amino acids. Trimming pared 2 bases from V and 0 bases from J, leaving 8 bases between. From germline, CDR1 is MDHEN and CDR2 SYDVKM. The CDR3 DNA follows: TGTGCCAGCAGTTTACTGGATAATAGCAATCAGCCCCAGCATTTT. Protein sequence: CASSLLDNSNQPQHF.

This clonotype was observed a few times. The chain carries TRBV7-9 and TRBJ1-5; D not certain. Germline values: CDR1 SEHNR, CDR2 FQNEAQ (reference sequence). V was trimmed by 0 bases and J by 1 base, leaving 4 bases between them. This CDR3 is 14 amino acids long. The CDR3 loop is CASSLATSNQPQHF. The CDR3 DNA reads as TGTGCCAGCAGCTTAGCGACGAGCAATCAGCCCCAGCATTTT.

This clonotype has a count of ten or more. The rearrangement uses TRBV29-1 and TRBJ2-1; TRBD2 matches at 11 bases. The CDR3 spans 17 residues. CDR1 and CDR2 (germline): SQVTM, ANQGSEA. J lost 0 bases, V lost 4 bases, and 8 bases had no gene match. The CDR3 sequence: CSVATSGRSYSYNEQFF. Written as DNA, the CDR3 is TGCAGCGTTGCTACTAGCGGGAGATCCTACTCCTACAATGAGCAGTTCTTC.

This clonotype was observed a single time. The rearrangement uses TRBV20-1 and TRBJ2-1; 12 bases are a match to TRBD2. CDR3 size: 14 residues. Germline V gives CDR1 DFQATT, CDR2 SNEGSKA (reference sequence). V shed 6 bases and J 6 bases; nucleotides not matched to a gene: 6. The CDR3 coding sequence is TGCAGTGCCACGGGACTAGCGGGCTCCAATGAGCAGTTCTTC. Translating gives CSATGLAGSNEQFF.

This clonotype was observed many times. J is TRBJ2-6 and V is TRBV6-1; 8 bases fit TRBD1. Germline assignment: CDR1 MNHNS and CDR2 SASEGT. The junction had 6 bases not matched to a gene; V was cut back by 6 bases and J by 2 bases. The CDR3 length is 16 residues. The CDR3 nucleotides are TGTGCCAGCAGGGGGACAGGATACGCTGGGGCCAACGTCCTGACTTTC. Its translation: CASRGTGYAGANVLTF.

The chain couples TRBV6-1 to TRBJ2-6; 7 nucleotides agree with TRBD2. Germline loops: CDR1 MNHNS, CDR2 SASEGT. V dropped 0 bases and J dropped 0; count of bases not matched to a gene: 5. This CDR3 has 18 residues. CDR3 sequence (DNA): TGTGCCAGCAGTGAAGCGCGGGGGACCGCCTCTGGGGCCAACGTCCTGACTTTC. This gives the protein CASSEARGTASGANVLTF.

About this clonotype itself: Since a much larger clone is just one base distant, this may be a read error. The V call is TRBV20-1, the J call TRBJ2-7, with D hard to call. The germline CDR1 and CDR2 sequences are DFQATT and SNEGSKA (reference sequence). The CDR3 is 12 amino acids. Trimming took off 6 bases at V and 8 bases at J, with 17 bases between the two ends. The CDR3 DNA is TGCAGTGCCCTAGGCTCTGAGAGCAAGCAGTACTTC. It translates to CSALGSESKQYF.

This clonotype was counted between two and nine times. The DNA of the CDR3 is TGCAGCGTTGAAGGGGCCCGGAGGGGCCACGAGACCCAGTACTTC. This encodes CSVEGARRGHETQYF. This sequence joins TRBV29-1 and TRBJ2-5; D perhaps matches TRBD2 (6 bases). Germline V lookup: CDR1 SQVTM, CDR2 ANQGSEA. CDR3 length: 15 amino acids. Trimming cost V 1 base and J 5 bases, with 17 bases left between them.

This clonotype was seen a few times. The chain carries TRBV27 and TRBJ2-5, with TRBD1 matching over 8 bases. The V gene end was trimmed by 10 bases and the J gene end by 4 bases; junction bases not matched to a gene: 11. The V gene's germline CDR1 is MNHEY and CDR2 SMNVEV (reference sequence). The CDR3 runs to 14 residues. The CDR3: CATSLGQGSETQYF. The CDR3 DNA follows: TGTGCCACCTCCCTAGGACAGGGATCAGAGACCCAGTACTTC.

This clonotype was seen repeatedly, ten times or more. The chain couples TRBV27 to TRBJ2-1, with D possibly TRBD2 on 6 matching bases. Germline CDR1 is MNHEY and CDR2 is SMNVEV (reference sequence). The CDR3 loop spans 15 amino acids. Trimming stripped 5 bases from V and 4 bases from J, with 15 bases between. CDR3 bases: TGTGCCAGCAGTGAGACGGGAGTCGGGTACAATGAGCAGTTCTTC. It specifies CASSETGVGYNEQFF.

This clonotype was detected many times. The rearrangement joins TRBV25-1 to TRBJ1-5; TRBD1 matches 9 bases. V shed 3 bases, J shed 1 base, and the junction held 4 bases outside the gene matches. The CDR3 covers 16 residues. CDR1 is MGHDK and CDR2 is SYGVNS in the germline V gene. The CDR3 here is CASSDAGQGSNQPQHF. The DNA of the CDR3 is TGTGCCAGCAGTGATGCGGGACAGGGAAGCAATCAGCCCCAGCATTTT.

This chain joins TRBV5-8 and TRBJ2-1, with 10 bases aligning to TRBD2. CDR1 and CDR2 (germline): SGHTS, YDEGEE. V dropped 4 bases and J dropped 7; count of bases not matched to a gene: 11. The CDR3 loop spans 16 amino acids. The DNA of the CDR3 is TGTGCCAGCAGCACCTTCCTAGCGGGAGTTAGAAATGAGCAGTTCTTC. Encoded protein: CASSTFLAGVRNEQFF.

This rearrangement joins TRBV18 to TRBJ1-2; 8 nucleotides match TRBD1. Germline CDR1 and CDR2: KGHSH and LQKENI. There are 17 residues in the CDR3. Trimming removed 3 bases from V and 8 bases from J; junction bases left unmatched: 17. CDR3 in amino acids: CASSPLLSAGTGDGYTF. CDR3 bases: TGTGCCAGCTCACCGCTCTTGAGCGCCGGGACAGGCGACGGCTACACCTTC.

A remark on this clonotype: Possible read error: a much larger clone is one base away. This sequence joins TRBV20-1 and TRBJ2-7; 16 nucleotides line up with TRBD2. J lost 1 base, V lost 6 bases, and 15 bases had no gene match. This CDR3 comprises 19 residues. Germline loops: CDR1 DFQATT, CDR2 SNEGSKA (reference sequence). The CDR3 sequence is CSASPPGLAGGKISYEQYF. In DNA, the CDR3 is TGCAGTGCCTCACCGCCGGGACTAGCGGGAGGGAAAATATCCTACGAGCAGTACTTC.

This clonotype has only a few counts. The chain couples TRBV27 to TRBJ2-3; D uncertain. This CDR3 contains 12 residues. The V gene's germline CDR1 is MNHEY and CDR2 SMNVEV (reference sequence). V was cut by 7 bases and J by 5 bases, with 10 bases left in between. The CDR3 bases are TGTGCCAGCAAGCAACTTGGAGATACGCAGTATTTT. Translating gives CASKQLGDTQYF.

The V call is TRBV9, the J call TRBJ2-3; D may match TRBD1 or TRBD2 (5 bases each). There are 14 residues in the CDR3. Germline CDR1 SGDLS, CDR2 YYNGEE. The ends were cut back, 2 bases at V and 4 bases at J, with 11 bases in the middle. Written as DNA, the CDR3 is TGTGCCAGCAGCGTCACGGGGCGTGCAGATACGCAGTATTTT. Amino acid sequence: CASSVTGRADTQYF.

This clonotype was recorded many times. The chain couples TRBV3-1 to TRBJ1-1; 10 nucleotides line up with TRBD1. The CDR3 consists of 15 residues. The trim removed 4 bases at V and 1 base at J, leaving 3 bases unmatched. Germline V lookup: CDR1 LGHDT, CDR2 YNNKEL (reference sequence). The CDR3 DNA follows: TGTGCCAGCAGCCCCGGGGACAGGGGGAACACTGAAGCTTTCTTT. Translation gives CASSPGDRGNTEAFF.

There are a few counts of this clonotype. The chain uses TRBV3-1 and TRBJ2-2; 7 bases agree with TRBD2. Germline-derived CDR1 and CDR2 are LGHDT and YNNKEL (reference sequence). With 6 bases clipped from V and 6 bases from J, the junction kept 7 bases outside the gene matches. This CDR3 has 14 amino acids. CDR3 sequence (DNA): TGTGCCAGCAGTCCCGGACTAGTAGCCGGGGAGCTGTTTTTT. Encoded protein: CASSPGLVAGELFF.

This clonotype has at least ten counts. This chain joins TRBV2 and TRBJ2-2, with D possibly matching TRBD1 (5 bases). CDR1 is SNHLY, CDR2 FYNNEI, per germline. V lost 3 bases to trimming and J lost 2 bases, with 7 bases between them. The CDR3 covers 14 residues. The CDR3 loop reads CASSDDRNTGELFF. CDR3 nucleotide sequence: TGTGCCAGCAGTGATGACAGAAACACCGGGGAGCTGTTTTTT.

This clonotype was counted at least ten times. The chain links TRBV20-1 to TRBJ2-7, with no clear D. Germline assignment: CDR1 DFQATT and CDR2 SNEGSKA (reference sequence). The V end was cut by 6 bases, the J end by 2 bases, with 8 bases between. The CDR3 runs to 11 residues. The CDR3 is CSAHETYEQYF. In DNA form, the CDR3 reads TGCAGTGCCCACGAGACCTACGAGCAGTACTTC.

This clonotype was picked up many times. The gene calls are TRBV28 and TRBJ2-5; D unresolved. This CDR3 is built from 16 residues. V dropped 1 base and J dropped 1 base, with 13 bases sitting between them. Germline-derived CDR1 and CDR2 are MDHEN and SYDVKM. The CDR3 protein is CASSLYYGNAQETQYF. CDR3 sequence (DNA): TGTGCCAGCAGTTTATACTACGGAAACGCCCAAGAGACCCAGTACTTC.

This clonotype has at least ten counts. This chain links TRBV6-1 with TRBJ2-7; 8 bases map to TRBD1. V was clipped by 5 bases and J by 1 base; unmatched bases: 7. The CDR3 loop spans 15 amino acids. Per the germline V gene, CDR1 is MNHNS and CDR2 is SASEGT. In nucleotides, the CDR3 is TGTGCCAGCAGTTGGGACGGACAGGGTTCCTACGAGCAGTACTTC. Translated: CASSWDGQGSYEQYF.

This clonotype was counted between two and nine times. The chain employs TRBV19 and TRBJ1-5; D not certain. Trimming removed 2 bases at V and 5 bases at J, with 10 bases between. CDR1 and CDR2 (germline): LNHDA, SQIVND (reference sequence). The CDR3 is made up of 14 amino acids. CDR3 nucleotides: TGTGCCAGTAGTATACTGTACAGTGATCAGCCCCAGCATTTT. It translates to CASSILYSDQPQHF. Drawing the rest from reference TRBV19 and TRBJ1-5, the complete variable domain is DGGITQSPKYLFRKEGQNVTLSCEQNLNHDAMYWYRQDPGQGLRLIYYSQIVNDFQKGDIAEGYSVSREKKESFPLTVTSAQKNPTAFYLCASSILYSDQPQHFGDGTRLSIL.

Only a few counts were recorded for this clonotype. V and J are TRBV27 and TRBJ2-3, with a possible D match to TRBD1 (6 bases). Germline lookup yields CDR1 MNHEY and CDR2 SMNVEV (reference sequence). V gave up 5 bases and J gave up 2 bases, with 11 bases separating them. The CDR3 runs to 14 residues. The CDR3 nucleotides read TGTGCCAGCAGTCCCCGGGACAACACAGATACGCAGTATTTT. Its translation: CASSPRDNTDTQYF.

In nucleotides, the CDR3 is TGTGCCAGCAGCGTCTCCCGGGACAGTAATAATTCACCCCTCCACTTT. It specifies CASSVSRDSNNSPLHF. The chain carries TRBV9 and TRBJ1-6, with 7 bases matching TRBD1. Germline-derived CDR1 and CDR2 are SGDLS and YYNGEE. J lost 5 bases, V lost 2 bases, and 7 bases had no gene match. The CDR3 sequence is 16 residues long.